A selection of T cell receptor beta chains follows, all from one sample in a study of OX40 agonist ivuxolimab in advanced cancers. Some clones are missing from TCRdb's copy, which holds only in-frame ones; the method was immunoSEQ multiplex PCR. The sample includes 15,000 or so clones, around 70% of them seen just once. This sample comprised CD4+ or CD8+ T cells sorted from blood, obtained in a trial of the OX40 agonist ivuxolimab. All receptors come from an adult with an advanced solid tumor such as melanoma, head and neck, liver or kidney cancer. Each CDR3 is given with its conserved first and last residue. D genes are given only for firm matches. The size field is filled for only some rows; it gives once, few, many or a size class.

D gene	clone size	V gene	J gene	CDR3 protein	CDR3 DNA
.	.	TRBV10-3	TRBJ2-1	CASFQDFANNEQFF	TGTGCCAGCTTTCAGGATTTCGCGAACAATGAGCAGTTCTTC
TRBD2	.	TRBV25-1	TRBJ2-3	CASSESFLADGTDTQYF	TGTGCCAGCAGTGAATCATTCCTAGCGGATGGCACAGATACGCAGTATTTT
TRBD1	few	TRBV18	TRBJ1-3	CASSPVPETGGGNTIYF	TGTGCCAGCTCACCAGTTCCCGAGACAGGGGGCGGAAACACCATATATTTT
TRBD1	.	TRBV27	TRBJ1-5	CASSPQGGQPQHF	TGTGCCAGCAGTCCTCAGGGGGGTCAGCCCCAGCATTTT
.	.	TRBV5-6	TRBJ2-1	CASSLVWANPIF	TGTGCCAGCAGCTTGGTGTGGGCGAACCCAATCTTC
.	.	TRBV7-2	TRBJ2-1	CASSLVINEQFF	TGTGCCAGCAGCTTAGTGATAAATGAGCAGTTCTTC
TRBD2	.	TRBV4-1	TRBJ2-7	CASSERGREIQYEQYF	TGCGCCAGCAGCGAAAGAGGGCGGGAGATCCAGTACGAGCAGTACTTC
.	few	TRBV21-1	TRBJ2-5	CASSKAGGETQYF	TGTGCCAGCAGCAAAGCGGGGGGAGAGACCCAGTACTTC
.	.	TRBV5-5	TRBJ2-2	CASSPAGGRPGELFF	TGTGCCAGCAGCCCCGCCGGAGGGAGACCCGGGGAGCTGTTTTTT
.	.	TRBV28	TRBJ2-1	CASSLSRGNEQFF	TGTGCCAGCAGTTTGTCCAGAGGGAATGAGCAGTTCTTC
.	.	TRBV30	TRBJ1-2	CAGPRNYGYTF	TGTGCCGGGCCCCGTAACTATGGCTACACCTTC
.	.	TRBV6-6	TRBJ2-5	CASSYGDYQETQYF	TGTGCCAGCAGTTACGGGGACTACCAAGAGACCCAGTACTTC
.	.	TRBV7-9	TRBJ2-3	CASSLRQVPTDTQYF	TGTGCCAGCAGCCTCAGACAGGTCCCAACAGATACGCAGTATTTT
.	.	TRBV18	TRBJ2-1	CASSPPREGGLEQFF	TGTGCCAGCTCACCACCCCGAGAGGGGGGACTTGAGCAGTTCTTC
.	once	TRBV11-2	TRBJ2-1	CASSLGSSDSTNEQFF	TGTGCCAGCAGCTTAGGATCGTCCGACTCCACCAATGAGCAGTTCTTC
TRBD2	.	TRBV10-1	TRBJ2-4	CASREEYHSGRGVAKNIQYF	TGCGCCAGCAGGGAGGAATATCATAGCGGGAGGGGAGTTGCCAAAAACATTCAGTACTTC
TRBD1	large	TRBV7-9	TRBJ2-7	CASSTPQGVSEQYF	TGTGCCAGCAGCACGCCACAGGGGGTATCCGAGCAGTACTTC
.	.	TRBV7-9	TRBJ1-1	CASSLRSQGMLRTEAFF	TGTGCCAGCAGCTTAAGGTCTCAGGGGATGTTAAGGACTGAAGCTTTCTTT
.	.	TRBV13	TRBJ2-1	CASSSGAQVVDEQFF	TGTGCCAGCAGCTCGGGGGCGCAGGTTGTGGATGAGCAGTTCTTC
.	.	TRBV7-2	TRBJ2-7	CASSSNVYEQYF	TGTGCCAGCAGCTCCAATGTTTACGAGCAGTACTTC
.	.	TRBV7-9	TRBJ1-1	CASSFIVTEAFF	TGTGCCAGCAGCTTTATTGTCACTGAAGCTTTCTTT
.	.	TRBV19	TRBJ2-7	CASSVGWGAYEQYF	TGTGCCAGTAGTGTTGGATGGGGAGCCTACGAGCAGTACTTC
.	.	TRBV10-3	TRBJ2-7	CAISESTGTYEQYF	TGTGCCATCAGTGAGTCGACAGGTACCTACGAGCAGTACTTC
TRBD1	.	TRBV6-5	TRBJ1-2	CASSDGQGEYGYTF	TGTGCCAGCAGTGACGGACAGGGGGAGTATGGCTACACCTTC
.	.	TRBV5-6	TRBJ1-4	CASSLGGARKLFF	TGTGCCAGCAGCTTGGGCGGTGCCAGAAAACTGTTTTTT
.	.	TRBV7-9	TRBJ2-5	CASSLSVQEFGETQYF	TGTGCCAGCAGCCTTAGTGTACAGGAGTTCGGGGAGACCCAGTACTTC
TRBD1	.	TRBV30	TRBJ1-3	CAWAQQGGTSGNTIYF	TGTGCCTGGGCCCAGCAGGGGGGGACCTCTGGAAACACCATATATTTT
TRBD1	.	TRBV7-3	TRBJ1-1	CASSNGDRGNTEAFF	TGTGCCAGCAGCAACGGGGACAGAGGGAACACTGAAGCTTTCTTT
TRBD2	.	TRBV4-1	TRBJ2-1	CASSQEGLVVSNEQFF	TGCGCCAGCAGCCAAGAAGGACTAGTAGTTTCTAATGAGCAGTTCTTC
TRBD2	.	TRBV19	TRBJ2-3	CASSMGSGGSTDTQYF	TGTGCCAGTAGTATGGGTAGCGGGGGTAGCACAGATACGCAGTATTTT
TRBD1	.	TRBV28	TRBJ2-7	CASTLDREGYYEQYF	TGTGCCAGCACCCTAGACAGGGAAGGTTACTACGAGCAGTACTTC
.	few	TRBV10-3	TRBJ1-2	CAISETVERYGYTF	TGTGCCATCAGTGAGACGGTCGAACGCTATGGCTACACCTTC
.	.	TRBV11-3	TRBJ2-7	CASSLAGSEGEQYF	TGTGCCAGCAGCTTAGCCGGGAGTGAAGGTGAGCAGTACTTC
.	.	TRBV27	TRBJ1-4	CASSLSRVATNEKLFF	TGTGCCAGCAGTTTAAGCAGGGTCGCAACTAATGAAAAACTGTTTTTT
.	.	TRBV6-1	TRBJ2-1	CASSEEAGSYNEQFF	TGTGCCAGCAGTGAAGAAGCGGGCTCCTACAATGAGCAGTTCTTC
.	.	TRBV2	TRBJ2-4	CASSDYNPRNIQYF	TGTGCCAGCAGTGACTATAACCCGCGGAACATTCAGTACTTC
TRBD2	.	TRBV5-4	TRBJ2-2	CASSPKAGGFSGELFF	TGTGCCAGCAGCCCTAAAGCGGGAGGGTTCTCCGGGGAGCTGTTTTTT
TRBD2	.	TRBV7-3	TRBJ2-2	CASSLASGRANTGELFF	TGTGCCAGCAGCTTAGCTAGTGGGAGGGCCAACACCGGGGAGCTGTTTTTT
TRBD1	.	TRBV27	TRBJ1-1	CASSSGTGARNTEAFF	TGTGCCAGCAGTTCAGGGACAGGGGCAAGGAACACTGAAGCTTTCTTT
TRBD2	many	TRBV5-4	TRBJ2-1	CASSSTSGRGSEQFF	TGTGCCAGCAGCTCCACTAGCGGGAGGGGTAGTGAGCAGTTCTTC
.	.	TRBV21-1	TRBJ1-3	CASGYRVQTGNTIYF	TGTGCCAGCGGCTACAGGGTACAAACTGGAAACACCATATATTTT
.	.	TRBV11-1	TRBJ2-1	CASSLVHRLLGPYNEQFF	TGTGCCAGCAGCTTAGTCCACCGCCTTCTAGGGCCCTACAATGAGCAGTTCTTC
.	.	TRBV28	TRBJ2-7	CASKRQSSYEQYF	TGTGCCAGCAAGCGCCAGAGCTCCTACGAGCAGTACTTC
TRBD1	.	TRBV7-2	TRBJ2-7	CASSFSLDRVENEQYF	TGTGCCAGCAGCTTTTCGCTAGACAGGGTTGAGAACGAGCAGTACTTC
TRBD2	.	TRBV19	TRBJ2-3	CASSILREVDTQYF	TGTGCCAGTAGTATTCTGCGGGAGGTGGATACGCAGTATTTT